This T cell receptor beta chain is drawn from a study of blood T cell repertoires in COVID-19. Whole-study context: Specimens from acute and convalescent COVID-19 originated in the United States, Italy and Spain. T cells, B-cell-depleted T cells, or PBMCs provided the cDNA or gDNA that served as material.

In the source study's methods: Reference gene primer amplification yielded estimated nucleated cell counts. Profiling relied on immunoSEQ multiplex PCR, and the TCRdb table lists in-frame clones only, not all of them. For V, J and clone size, that table is used; D and trimming come from the DNA. The profile shows approximately 120,000 clones, more than 70% of them singletons. This clonotype was sampled from a woman older than 75 with acute or convalescent COVID-19. Sample: peripheral blood.

CDR3 loop: CASTPRENGGKNIQYF. The CDR3 nucleotides are TGTGCCAGTACCCCCCGGGAGAATGGGGGCAAAAACATTCAGTACTTC. The chain carries TRBV19 and TRBJ2-4; D might be TRBD2 (6 bases). Trimming stripped 7 bases from V and 3 bases from J, with 19 bases between. CDR1 is LNHDA, CDR2 SQIVND, per germline (reference sequence). The length of the CDR3 is 16 residues.